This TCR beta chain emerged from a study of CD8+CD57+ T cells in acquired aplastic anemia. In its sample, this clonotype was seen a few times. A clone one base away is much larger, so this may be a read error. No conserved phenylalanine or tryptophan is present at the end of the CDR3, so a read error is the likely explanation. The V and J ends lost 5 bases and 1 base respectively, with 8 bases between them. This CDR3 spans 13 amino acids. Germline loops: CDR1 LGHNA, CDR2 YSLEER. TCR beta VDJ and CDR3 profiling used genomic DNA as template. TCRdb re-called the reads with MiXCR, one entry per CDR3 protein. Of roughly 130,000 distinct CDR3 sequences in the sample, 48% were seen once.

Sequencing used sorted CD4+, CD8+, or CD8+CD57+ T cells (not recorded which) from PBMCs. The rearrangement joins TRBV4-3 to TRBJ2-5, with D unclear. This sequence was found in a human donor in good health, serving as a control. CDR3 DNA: TGCGCCAGCAGCTTGAACAGCCAAGAGACCCAGTACCTC. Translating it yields CASSLNSQETQYL.